The TCR beta chain described here comes from a study of identical twins' blood T cells. Whole-study findings and limits: Each donor's most abundant TCRbeta clonotypes shared more CDR3 sequences with her twin than unrelated donors.

TCRdb re-called the 5' RACE reads through MiXCR, storing one row per CDR3 protein. The sample shows a few hundred thousand distinct CDR3 sequences, 28% of them seen only once. Six healthy women, forming three identical twin pairs, donated samples. Comments on this clonotype: Its antigen is unknown.

Germline-derived CDR1 and CDR2 are SGHRS and YFSETQ. The CDR3 consists of 14 residues. V lost 4 bases, J lost 3 bases, and 13 bases lay in between. The V call is TRBV5-1, the J call TRBJ1-2; D is ambiguous. The TCR sequence derives from a woman aged 18 to 49 in good health. Sequenced material: PBMCs. CDR3 coding DNA: TGCGCCAGCAGCCCTAGCTTAGTCGACTATGGCTACACCTTC. Its protein product is CASSPSLVDYGYTF.